This record looks at one T cell receptor beta chain sequence and its context. The protocol was immunoSEQ multiplex PCR, while the TCRdb copy is restricted to in-frame clones and leaves out a portion. Here the sample spans 240,000 or so clones, around 87% being singletons. The CDR3 is 15 residues long. Germline values: CDR1 SGHDT, CDR2 YYEEEE. V shed 3 bases and J shed 7 bases, with 16 bases lying between them. This sample is drawn from a study of blood T cell repertoires in COVID-19. Sequencing input: peripheral blood. The chain is built from TRBV5-6 and TRBJ2-2; D perhaps matches TRBD1 (6 bases). This sequence was found in a man in his sixties who had recovered from COVID-19. The CDR3 here is CASSSKQGMVGELFF. The CDR3 DNA reads TGTGCCAGCAGCTCGAAACAGGGAATGGTCGGGGAGCTGTTTTTT.